These 10 T cell receptor beta chains originate from one sample sequenced in a study of T cell changes during pregnancy in multiple sclerosis. This table comes from immunoSEQ multiplex PCR, and its TCRdb copy is limited to in-frame clones, with some not included. This table holds 95,000 to 100,000 clones, about 90% found once. The sample was peripheral blood, taken after pregnancy. The receptors originated from a female donor in good health, enrolled as a control in a pregnancy study.

This chain joins TRBV7-2 and TRBJ2-3; TRBD2 agrees at 7 bases. The CDR3 loop spans 16 amino acids. Germline-derived CDR1 and CDR2 are SGHTA and FQGNSA. The V and J ends lost 1 base and 2 bases, in that order; junction bases with no gene match: 6. The CDR3 region has the DNA TGTGCCAGCAGCTTAGAGGCCGGGAGGTACACAGATACGCAGTATTTT. Translation gives CASSLEAGRYTDTQYF.

The chain couples TRBV6-5 to TRBJ2-7; 8 nucleotides match TRBD1. V trimming: 4 bases; J trimming: 3 bases; junction bases outside the gene matches: 5. The length of the CDR3 is 14 residues. Germline assignment: CDR1 MNHEY and CDR2 SVGAGI. The CDR3 is CASSSTGGSYEQYF. The CDR3 DNA follows: TGTGCCAGCAGTTCTACAGGGGGAAGCTACGAGCAGTACTTC.

V and J are TRBV9 and TRBJ2-3, with 8 bases lining up with TRBD2. J gave up 3 bases and V 0 bases, and 9 bases lay outside the gene matches. This CDR3 comprises 17 residues. Germline V gene lookup returns CDR1 SGDLS and CDR2 YYNGEE. The CDR3 loop reads CASSVVSAPGGTDTQYF. In DNA, the CDR3 is TGTGCCAGCAGCGTAGTATCCGCTCCGGGGGGGACAGATACGCAGTATTTT.

The chain combines TRBV2 with TRBJ2-7; D is unclear. V was pared by 3 bases and J by 4 bases, with 4 bases between. Germline V lookup: CDR1 SNHLY, CDR2 FYNNEI. The CDR3 sequence is 11 residues long. The CDR3 here is CASSETYEQYF. The CDR3 nucleotides are TGTGCCAGCAGTGAGACTTACGAGCAGTACTTC.

The CDR3 region is CAWRGPGQGAEQYF. CDR3 in DNA: TGTGCCTGGAGGGGACCGGGACAGGGGGCCGAGCAGTACTTC. The genes are TRBV30 and TRBJ2-7; 12 nucleotides match TRBD1. This CDR3 is built from 14 residues. The germline V gene has CDR1 GTSNPN and CDR2 SVGIG (reference sequence). V was clipped by 3 bases and J by 6 bases; unmatched bases: 6.

The J gene is TRBJ2-1, the V gene TRBV4-1, with D uncertain. V was shortened by 2 bases and J by 8 bases, with 7 bases between the two germline ends. Germline V gives CDR1 MGHRA, CDR2 YSYEKL. There are 12 residues in the CDR3. DNA of the CDR3: TGCGCCAGCAGCCAATTTAGCTATGAGCAGTTCTTC. Its protein is CASSQFSYEQFF.

This rearrangement joins TRBV28 to TRBJ2-1; 9 bases agree with TRBD1. From germline, CDR1 is MDHEN and CDR2 SYDVKM. J gave up 7 bases and V 3 bases, and 7 bases lay outside the gene matches. The CDR3 covers 15 residues. The CDR3 region is CASSLNRGLKNEQFF. Here the CDR3 DNA reads TGTGCCAGCAGTTTGAACAGGGGGCTTAAAAATGAGCAGTTCTTC.

The V gene is TRBV9, the J gene TRBJ2-2; 7 bases are shared with TRBD2. CDR1 is SGDLS and CDR2 is YYNGEE in the germline V gene. V dropped 3 bases and J dropped 6; count of bases not matched to a gene: 14. This CDR3 is 17 amino acids long. DNA for the CDR3: TGTGCCAGCAGCGCTGGAACTTCGACTAGCAGGGCCGGGGAGCTGTTTTTT. This sequence encodes CASSAGTSTSRAGELFF.

The chain couples TRBV5-4 to TRBJ2-7, with D tentatively TRBD1 (6 bases). The V end lost 4 bases, the J end lost 2 bases, and 16 bases lay between the germline ends. The CDR3 runs 15 residues. Per the germline V gene, CDR1 is SGHNT and CDR2 is YYREEE (reference sequence). The CDR3 spells CASSPDGQRPYEQYF. CDR3 DNA: TGTGCCAGCAGCCCGGATGGACAGCGCCCCTACGAGCAGTACTTC.

The chain has TRBV27 and TRBJ2-7, with 10 bases matching TRBD1. V trimming: 6 bases; J trimming: 4 bases; junction bases outside the gene matches: 9. The CDR3 covers 15 residues. Germline V lookup: CDR1 MNHEY, CDR2 SMNVEV (reference sequence). This CDR3 reads CASRGSTGGVYEQYF. CDR3 nucleotide sequence: TGTGCCAGCAGGGGCTCGACAGGGGGCGTATACGAGCAGTACTTC.